The clone carrying this T cell receptor (beta chain) was seen many times. This specimen belongs to a study of early T cells in non-severe SARS-CoV-2 infection. Study context: Sequencing of unsorted whole blood was done on bulk RNA, leaving chains unpaired.

With V trimmed by 6 bases and J by 7 bases, 2 bases remained unmatched. This CDR3 is 11 amino acids long. Germline V lookup: CDR1 SGHTS, CDR2 YDEGEE. A single record per CDR3 protein comes from TCRdb applying MiXCR to the 5' RACE reads. The data contain 20,000 to 25,000 distinct CDR3 sequences, 5.3% of them seen just once; the ten biggest clones take up about 10%. The V call is TRBV5-8, the J call TRBJ1-1; 8 bases agree with TRBD1. The sample comprised whole blood. This clonotype was sampled from an adult who was a healthcare worker with PCR-confirmed SARS-CoV-2 infection or an uninfected control (not recorded which). CDR3 in amino acids: CASTGGSEAFF. The CDR3 DNA follows: TGTGCCAGCACAGGGGGCAGTGAAGCTTTCTTT.